Each of the 28 T cell receptor beta chains below was sequenced from the same sample in a study of blood T cell repertoires in COVID-19. Libraries were prepared by immunoSEQ multiplex PCR; TCRdb keeps only in-frame clonotypes and omits some of them. The sample has hundreds of thousands of clones; less than 90% are singletons. Material: peripheral blood. The receptors originated from a woman of 80 years or more with active or convalescent COVID-19.

This clone was observed a few times. The chain recombines TRBV5-3 with TRBJ1-4, with 8 nucleotides matching TRBD1. TRBV5-3 is known as an ORF, though its function is uncertain. The CDR3 runs to 16 residues. Trimming at V came to 3 bases and at J to 2 bases, leaving 6 bases not matched to a gene. CDR3 in amino acids: CARSWQDRVTNEKLFF. The CDR3 DNA sequence: TGTGCCAGAAGCTGGCAGGACAGGGTGACTAATGAAAAACTGTTTTTT.

The CDR3 DNA reads as TGTGCCAGTAGCAGAAAGCGGGAGAATGAGCAGTTCTTC. Protein: CASSRKRENEQFF. The chain has TRBV19 and TRBJ2-1; 8 nucleotides agree with TRBD2. The V gene end was trimmed by 6 bases and the J gene end by 7 bases; junction bases not matched to a gene: 5. The length of the CDR3 is 13 residues. Germline V gene data show CDR1 as LNHDA and CDR2 as SQIVND (reference sequence).

CDR3 amino acids: CASSFSTGGFYEQYF. The CDR3 nucleotides are TGTGCCAGCAGCTTTTCGACAGGGGGGTTCTACGAGCAGTACTTC. V gene TRBV7-8 combines with J gene TRBJ2-7, with TRBD1 matching over 9 bases. The CDR3 loop spans 15 amino acids. The V segment lost 3 bases and the J segment 3 bases; nucleotides outside the gene matches: 6. CDR1 and CDR2 from the germline V gene are SGHVS and FQNEAQ. The complete variable domain, with remaining parts taken from reference TRBV7-8 and TRBJ2-7, reads GAGVSQSPRYKVAKRGQDVALRCDPISGHVSLFWYQQALGQGPEFLTYFQNEAQLDKSGLPSDRFFAERPEGSVSTLKIQRTQQEDSAVYLCASSFSTGGFYEQYFGPGTRLTVT.

The chain joins TRBV14 to TRBJ2-5, with TRBD1 matching over 8 bases. This CDR3 is built from 19 residues. The V segment lost 1 base and the J segment 5 bases; nucleotides outside the gene matches: 18. The V gene's germline CDR1 is SGHDN and CDR2 FVKESK. The CDR3 protein is CASSQGLGAGGNRGETQYF. The CDR3 nucleotides are TGTGCCAGCAGCCAAGGACTGGGAGCTGGGGGAAACAGGGGGGAGACCCAGTACTTC. Drawing the rest from reference TRBV14 and TRBJ2-5, the complete variable domain is EAGVTQFPSHSVIEKGQTVTLRCDPISGHDNLYWYRRVMGKEIKFLLHFVKESKQDESGMPNNRFLAERTGGTYSTLKVQPAELEDSGVYFCASSQGLGAGGNRGETQYFGPGTRLLVL.

The V and J genes are TRBV7-8 and TRBJ1-6; D call uncertain. Trimming stripped 10 bases from V and 8 bases from J, with 15 bases between. The CDR3 totals 13 residues. From germline, CDR1 is SGHVS and CDR2 FQNEAQ. This CDR3 is CATKLTSDSPLHF. CDR3 sequence (DNA): TGTGCCACAAAGCTAACGTCGGATTCACCCCTCCACTTT.

Here the CDR3 reads CASTWVSGSPLHF. The CDR3 DNA reads as TGTGCCAGCACTTGGGTCTCGGGTTCACCCCTCCACTTT. The chain recombines TRBV6-6 with TRBJ1-6; D remains unclear. Trimming removed 7 bases from V and 9 bases from J, with 13 bases in between. Germline CDR1 and CDR2: MNHNY and SVGAGI (reference sequence). The CDR3 has 13 residues.

This clone was seen once. The chain combines TRBV18 with TRBJ2-1; 11 nucleotides line up with TRBD2. Germline assignment: CDR1 KGHSH and CDR2 LQKENI. After removal of 4 bases from V and 7 bases from J, the junction contained 6 bases not matched to a gene. The CDR3 extends over 15 amino acids. CDR3 protein: CASSRTSGSTNEQFF. In nucleotides, the CDR3 is TGTGCCAGCTCACGCACTAGCGGGAGCACAAATGAGCAGTTCTTC.

This clone appeared a few times. The rearrangement links TRBV11-2 to TRBJ2-7; a weak D match, TRBD1 (6 bases). The V gene's germline CDR1 is SGHAT and CDR2 FQNNGV. With 3 bases removed from V and 2 bases from J, the gap between germline ends came to 14 bases. The CDR3 has 15 amino acids. The CDR3 bases are TGTGCCAGCAGCTTCTCCGGGACATTAACCTACGAGCAGTACTTC. Its protein is CASSFSGTLTYEQYF.

Worth noting for this clone: Different DNA sequences within this sample yield the same CDR3. This chain links TRBV7-9 with TRBJ2-5, with a weak D call TRBD2 (6 bases). The CDR3 contains 14 residues. Trimming shortened V by 0 bases and J by 2 bases, and 7 bases separated the two germline ends. The germline gives CDR1 SEHNR, CDR2 FQNEAQ (reference sequence). In DNA form, the CDR3 reads TGTGCCAGCAGCTTAGCCGGGGGACAAGAGACCCAGTACTTC. Its protein is CASSLAGGQETQYF.

This chain uses TRBV28 with TRBJ2-7; 12 bases are a match to TRBD2. CDR3 size: 14 residues. CDR1 MDHEN and CDR2 SYDVKM come from the germline V gene. Losses at the gene ends were 6 bases for V and 2 bases for J; bases not matched to a gene: 2. CDR3 region: CASSPSGRAYEQYF. In nucleotides, the CDR3 is TGTGCCAGCAGCCCTAGCGGGAGGGCCTACGAGCAGTACTTC.

V is TRBV11-2 and J is TRBJ1-1; D perhaps matches TRBD1 (5 bases). Trimming took 6 bases from V and 0 from J, leaving 11 bases between them. The CDR3 loop spans 14 amino acids. CDR1 and CDR2 (germline): SGHAT, FQNNGV. The CDR3: CASSQGAMNTEAFF. Here the CDR3 DNA reads TGTGCCAGCAGTCAGGGTGCCATGAACACTGAAGCTTTCTTT. Supplemented by reference TRBV11-2 and TRBJ1-1, the full variable domain reads EAGVAQSPRYKIIEKRQSVAFWCNPISGHATLYWYQQILGQGPKLLIQFQNNGVVDDSQLPKDRFSAERLKGVDSTLKIQPAKLEDSAVYLCASSQGAMNTEAFFGQGTRLTVV.

The chain uses TRBV19 and TRBJ2-7; D remains unclear. The V end was cut by 1 base, the J end by 3 bases, with 10 bases between. Germline V CDR1 and CDR2: LNHDA, SQIVND (reference sequence). The CDR3 is 14 amino acids. CDR3 nucleotide sequence: TGTGCCAGTAGTATAGGGTTTCGAGACTACGAGCAGTACTTC. The encoded protein is CASSIGFRDYEQYF. Looking up the rest from reference TRBV19 and TRBJ2-7 gives the full variable domain: DGGITQSPKYLFRKEGQNVTLSCEQNLNHDAMYWYRQDPGQGLRLIYYSQIVNDFQKGDIAEGYSVSREKKESFPLTVTSAQKNPTAFYLCASSIGFRDYEQYFGPGTRLTVT.

The genes are TRBV7-2 and TRBJ2-5; 8 positions agree with TRBD1. Germline lookup yields CDR1 SGHTA and CDR2 FQGNSA. The CDR3 runs to 15 residues. V gave up 5 bases and J gave up 0 bases; unmatched junction bases: 5. CDR3 nucleotide sequence: TGTGCCAGCAGCCCACAGGACAGGGACCAAGAGACCCAGTACTTC. Residues: CASSPQDRDQETQYF. Filled out from reference TRBV7-2 and TRBJ2-5, the complete variable domain reads GAGVSQSPSNKVTEKGKDVELRCDPISGHTALYWYRQSLGQGLEFLIYFQGNSAPDKSGLPSDRFSAERTGGSVSTLTIQRTQQEDSAVYLCASSPQDRDQETQYFGPGTRLLVL.

The V and J genes are TRBV4-2 and TRBJ2-2, with D uncertain. The CDR3 runs to 13 residues. Germline V CDR1 and CDR2: LGHNA, YNFKEQ. The V gene lost 5 bases and the J gene lost 0 bases, with 4 bases spanning the gap. CDR3 in DNA: TGTGCCAGCAGCTCAGCGAACACCGGGGAGCTGTTTTTT. Amino acid sequence: CASSSANTGELFF.

J is TRBJ1-6 and V is TRBV28, with D possibly being TRBD1 (5 bases). There are 14 residues in the CDR3. V lost 6 bases and J lost 0, with 6 bases in between. CDR1 is MDHEN and CDR2 is SYDVKM in the germline V gene. The CDR3 DNA sequence: TGTGCCAGCAGGGGGGGCTCCTATAATTCACCCCTCCACTTT. Its protein product is CASRGGSYNSPLHF.

This clone occurred a few times. The gene calls are TRBV11-1 and TRBJ1-1; D is unresolved. Germline CDR1 SGHAT, CDR2 FQDESV (reference sequence). Trimming stripped 8 bases from V and 5 bases from J, with 15 bases between. The CDR3 covers 13 residues. The CDR3 nucleotides are TGTGCCAGCTCCCTAGCCGCGAGAACTGAAGCTTTCTTT. Translating gives CASSLAARTEAFF.

The chain couples TRBV2 to TRBJ2-3; 10 bases agree with TRBD2. Trimming at V came to 0 bases and at J to 6 bases, leaving 12 bases not matched to a gene. The CDR3 consists of 18 residues. Germline CDR1 reads SNHLY; CDR2 reads FYNNEI. The CDR3 spells CASSEALLASGGYDTQYF. CDR3 DNA: TGTGCCAGCAGTGAAGCGCTTTTGGCTAGCGGGGGATATGATACGCAGTATTTT.

The chain recombines TRBV2 with TRBJ1-5, with 7 bases identical to TRBD1. J lost 1 base, V lost 8 bases, and 5 bases had no gene match. The CDR3 is 14 residues long. Germline loops: CDR1 SNHLY, CDR2 FYNNEI. The CDR3 DNA sequence: TGTGCCAGCGAGGGACAGAGCAGCAATCAGCCCCAGCATTTT. Amino acid sequence: CASEGQSSNQPQHF.

The chain joins TRBV5-4 to TRBJ1-1, with D maybe TRBD1 (5 bases). The V and J ends lost 0 bases and 1 base respectively, with 7 bases between them. The CDR3 consists of 14 residues. Germline-derived CDR1 and CDR2 are SGHNT and YYREEE (reference sequence). The CDR3 DNA reads TGTGCCAGCAGCTTGGACAGGAGGAACACTGAAGCTTTCTTT. Encoded protein: CASSLDRRNTEAFF.

The rearrangement uses TRBV11-2 and TRBJ2-7; D not certain. CDR1 SGHAT and CDR2 FQNNGV come from the germline V gene. CDR3 length: 14 amino acids. Trimming stripped 5 bases from V and 4 bases from J, with 15 bases between. The CDR3 here is CASSLPSREYEQYF. In nucleotides, the CDR3 is TGTGCCAGCAGCCTCCCATCCCGCGAATACGAGCAGTACTTC.

The V call is TRBV19, the J call TRBJ1-1, with TRBD1 matching over 10 bases. The CDR3 is made up of 16 amino acids. Germline CDR1 LNHDA, CDR2 SQIVND (reference sequence). The J segment lost 1 base and the V segment lost 7 bases, leaving 9 bases of the junction unmatched. CDR3 sequence: CASNPGQGVGNTEAFF. The CDR3 region has the DNA TGTGCCAGTAACCCCGGACAGGGGGTGGGGAACACTGAAGCTTTCTTT.

The chain employs TRBV27 and TRBJ1-5, with D possibly matching TRBD1 (6 bases). Between the trimmed V and J ends, which lost 1 base and 3 bases, there was a span of 19 bases. CDR1 is MNHEY and CDR2 is SMNVEV in the germline V gene (reference sequence). The CDR3 runs 18 residues. CDR3 residues: CASSLWRTADGPNQPQHF. The CDR3 DNA reads TGTGCCAGCAGTTTATGGAGGACAGCTGATGGGCCCAATCAGCCCCAGCATTTT.

J is TRBJ1-1 and V is TRBV7-9; weak D call: TRBD1 (6 bases). The CDR3 consists of 12 residues. Looked up from germline, CDR1 is SEHNR and CDR2 is FQNEAQ (reference sequence). The germline V and J ends were trimmed by 5 bases and 5 bases, with 9 bases remaining between them. DNA of the CDR3: TGTGCCAGCAGCGTTAGGGGGACTGAAGCTTTCTTT. Translated, it gives CASSVRGTEAFF.

This chain connects TRBV27 to TRBJ2-7; 9 bases agree with TRBD1. J gave up 2 bases and V 6 bases, and 11 bases lay outside the gene matches. The CDR3 is made up of 16 amino acids. The V gene's germline CDR1 is MNHEY and CDR2 SMNVEV (reference sequence). The CDR3 region is CASRILGTGRTYEQYF. CDR3 bases: TGTGCCAGCAGGATTCTAGGGACAGGGCGTACCTACGAGCAGTACTTC.

The J gene is TRBJ2-1, the V gene TRBV5-4; 7 nucleotides line up with TRBD2. Trimming at V came to 1 base and at J to 8 bases, leaving 6 bases not matched to a gene. CDR1 is SGHNT, CDR2 YYREEE, per germline (reference sequence). The CDR3 runs 14 residues. Here the CDR3 DNA reads TGTGCCAGCAGCTTGAGAACGACTAGCTATGAGCAGTTCTTC. Encoded protein: CASSLRTTSYEQFF.

This chain joins TRBV9 and TRBJ2-2; D is uncertain. CDR3 length: 16 residues. Germline CDR1 and CDR2: SGDLS and YYNGEE. Trimming cost V 0 bases and J 0 bases, with 9 bases left between them. The CDR3 sequence: CASSVVMAANTGELFF. DNA for the CDR3: TGTGCCAGCAGCGTAGTAATGGCCGCGAACACCGGGGAGCTGTTTTTT.

V is TRBV7-3 and J is TRBJ1-2; 10 bases match TRBD1. CDR3 length: 13 amino acids. Losses at the gene ends were 4 bases for V and 7 bases for J; bases not matched to a gene: 3. Germline loops: CDR1 SGHTA, CDR2 FQGTGA. The CDR3 nucleotides read TGTGCCAGCAGCTCGACAGGGGGCGTTGGCTACACCTTC. Translating it yields CASSSTGGVGYTF.

This clone was found once. The chain uses TRBV5-5 and TRBJ1-6; D remains ambiguous. V lost 2 bases and J 4 bases, leaving 10 bases between the germline ends. CDR1 SGHKS and CDR2 YYEKEE come from the germline V gene (reference sequence). CDR3 length equals 15 residues. CDR3 region: CASSLIAGYNSPLHF. The CDR3 region has the DNA TGTGCCAGCAGCTTAATAGCGGGTTATAATTCACCCCTCCACTTT.